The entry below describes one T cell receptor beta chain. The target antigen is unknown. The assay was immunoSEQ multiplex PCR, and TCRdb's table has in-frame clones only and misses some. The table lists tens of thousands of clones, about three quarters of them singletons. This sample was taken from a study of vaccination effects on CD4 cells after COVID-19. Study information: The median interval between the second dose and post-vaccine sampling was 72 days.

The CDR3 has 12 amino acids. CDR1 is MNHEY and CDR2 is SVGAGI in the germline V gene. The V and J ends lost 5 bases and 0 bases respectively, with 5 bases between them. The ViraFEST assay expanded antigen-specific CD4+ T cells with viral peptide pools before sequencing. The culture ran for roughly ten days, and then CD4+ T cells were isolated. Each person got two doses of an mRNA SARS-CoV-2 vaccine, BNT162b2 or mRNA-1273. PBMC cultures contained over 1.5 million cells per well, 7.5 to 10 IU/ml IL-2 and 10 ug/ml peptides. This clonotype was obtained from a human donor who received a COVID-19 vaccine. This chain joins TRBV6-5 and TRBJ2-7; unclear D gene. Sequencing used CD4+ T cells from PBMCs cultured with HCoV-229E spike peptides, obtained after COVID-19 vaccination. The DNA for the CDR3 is TGTGCCAGCAGTCTGAGCTCCTACGAGCAGTACGTC. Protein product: CASSLSSYEQYV.